Sequencing of this T cell receptor beta chain was carried out in a study of shared clonotypes between healthy human individuals. The CDR3 is made up of 15 amino acids. CDR1 and CDR2 (germline): SGHTA, FQGNSA. Only in-frame clones appear in the TCRdb table, and some are missing; sequencing was by immunoSEQ multiplex PCR. Here the sample spans some 1,600,000 clones, 95% to 99% being singletons. Comments on this clone: A read error may produce the germline difference seen at one junction end.

Sequencing used naive CD4+ T cells sorted from blood. Specified subset: CD45RA+ positively selected. This receptor was identified in a man between 25 and 39 years old in good health. The chain is built from TRBV7-2 and TRBJ1-2; D uncertain. Here the CDR3 DNA reads TGTGCCAGCAGCTTAGGGCCTACGGCTAACTACGGCTACACCTTC. Translation: CASSLGPTANYGYTF.